The clone carrying this T cell receptor beta chain has a handful of counts. Its antigen is still unknown. One entry per CDR3 protein results from TCRdb running MiXCR on the RT-PCR reads. The sample comprises more than 450,000 distinct CDR3 sequences, about 7.6% of which are singletons, and roughly 13% rests with the top ten. The V end lost 4 bases, the J end lost 4 bases, and 12 bases lay between the germline ends. Germline loops: CDR1 SGHTS, CDR2 YDEGEE. This CDR3 region has 14 residues. The data are from a study of response to subunit inactivated influenza vaccine. Regarding the study as a whole: Each seasonal influenza vaccination, the authors suggested, recruits few new T cells.

The material sequenced was PBMCs from blood, taken less than 30 months after vaccination. This sequence was found in a man between 50 and 69 years old who received an inactivated influenza vaccine. This chain connects TRBV5-8 to TRBJ1-3; weak D call: TRBD1 (6 bases). Written as DNA, the CDR3 is TGTGCCAGCAGCATCCGGGACATCGGAAACACCATATATTTT. The encoded protein is CASSIRDIGNTIYF.